This TCR beta chain came from a study of PD-L1 blockade in urothelial cancer. Looked up from germline, CDR1 is SSHAT and CDR2 is FNYEAQ (reference sequence). This CDR3 has 16 amino acids. The V segment lost 5 bases and the J segment 3 bases; nucleotides outside the gene matches: 6. Study-wide findings and caveats: Durable benefit coincided with more tumor-infiltrating T lymphocytes. Investigators took one FFPE tumor sample per patient, not right before treatment.

Patients were living with locally advanced or metastatic urothelial carcinoma. On this clone: Its antigen remains unknown.

Some clones are missing from TCRdb's copy, which holds only in-frame ones; the method was immunoSEQ multiplex PCR. This table holds about 1,800 clones, around 30% found once. The receptor's source is a man aged 55-75 years with urothelial cancer. This chain connects TRBV7-7 to TRBJ2-5; TRBD2 aligns across 13 bases. This specimen was tumor tissue, taken before atezolizumab (anti-PD-L1) treatment. The CDR3 nucleotides read TGTGCCAGCAGCAAGAGACTAGCGGGGGGTGAAGAGACCCAGTACTTC. It translates to CASSKRLAGGEETQYF. Together with reference TRBV7-7 and TRBJ2-5, the CDR3 gives the full variable domain: GAGVSQSPRYKVTKRGQDVTLRCDPISSHATLYWYQQALGQGPEFLTYFNYEAQPDKSGLPSDRFSAERPEGSISTLTIQRTEQRDSAMYRCASSKRLAGGEETQYFGPGTRLLVL.